Listed here are 29 T cell receptor beta chains from one sample, sequenced in a study of blood T cell repertoires in COVID-19 (dated by TCRdb to 2018 to 2020). Libraries were made using the immunoSEQ multiplex PCR assay. Not all clones reach the TCRdb copy of this immuneACCESS table, which keeps in-frame sequences only. Checked studies attribute under half of the gap to unresolved V genes and leave the rest unexplained. The sample contains about 280,000 clones, 85% to 90% of them found a single time. The ten largest clones take up about 1.7% of the sample. The sequencing sample was made of PBMCs or T cells enriched from blood (not recorded which). These receptors all stem from a woman between 18 and 29 years old with acute COVID-19.

V gene TRBV19 combines with J gene TRBJ2-7, with a possible D match to TRBD2 (5 bases). CDR3 length: 15 residues. The germline gives CDR1 LNHDA, CDR2 SQIVND (reference sequence). Trimming removed 3 bases at V and 0 bases at J, with 12 bases between. CDR3 loop: CASSILAGLSYEQYF. CDR3 coding DNA: TGTGCCAGTAGTATTCTCGCGGGCCTCTCCTACGAGCAGTACTTC.

The chain joins TRBV5-8 to TRBJ1-4, with 8 bases identical to TRBD1. The CDR3 is 17 residues long. Germline V lookup: CDR1 SGHTS, CDR2 YDEGEE. Trimming took 3 bases from V and 8 from J; bases not matched to a gene: 15. The CDR3 bases are TGTGCCAGCAGCTACGGAGCAGGGGGCGCCAGAGGGGAAAAACTGTTTTTT. It specifies CASSYGAGGARGEKLFF. Combining the CDR3 with reference TRBV5-8 and TRBJ1-4 gives the whole variable domain EAGVTQSPTHLIKTRGQQATLRCSPISGHTSVYWYQQALGLGLQFLLWYDEGEERNRGNFPPRFSGRQFPNYSSELNVNALELEDSALYLCASSYGAGGARGEKLFFGSGTQLSVL.

The chain joins TRBV6-5 to TRBJ2-3; D is perhaps TRBD2 (6 bases). The CDR3 loop spans 14 amino acids. Per germline, CDR1 MNHEY and CDR2 SVGAGI. Deletions cut 8 bases from V and 1 base from J, with 13 bases between. The CDR3, as DNA: TGTGCCAGCGGGTGGAGGGCCGGCACAGATACGCAGTATTTT. It specifies CASGWRAGTDTQYF.

The rearrangement links TRBV5-1 to TRBJ2-2; a possible D gene is TRBD2 (6 bases). The CDR3 length is 17 residues. Germline assignment: CDR1 SGHRS and CDR2 YFSETQ. V was pared by 0 bases and J by 4 bases, with 16 bases between. In DNA form, the CDR3 reads TGCGCCAGCAGCTTGGTGGTAGCGCCCGGGGGCACCGGGGAGCTGTTTTTT. It codes for CASSLVVAPGGTGELFF.

The V gene is TRBV15, the J gene TRBJ2-3, with 7 nucleotides matching TRBD2. The V and J ends lost 1 base and 2 bases, in that order; junction bases with no gene match: 6. CDR3 length: 16 residues. From germline, CDR1 is LNHNV and CDR2 YYDKDF (reference sequence). The CDR3 bases are TGTGCCACCAGCAGAGGGGAGCGGGGAAACACAGATACGCAGTATTTT. This codes for CATSRGERGNTDTQYF.

Comments on this clone: Other DNA variants within this sample encode the same CDR3. The V and J genes are TRBV28 and TRBJ2-1; 7 nucleotides agree with TRBD2. CDR1 and CDR2 (germline): MDHEN, SYDVKM. V lost 2 bases and J lost 5; bases outside the gene matches: 3. The CDR3 runs to 14 residues. The CDR3 nucleotides read TGTGCCAGCAGTTTACTGGGGGGGGACAATGAGCAGTTCTTC. This gives the protein CASSLLGGDNEQFF.

The chain carries TRBV7-8 and TRBJ1-1; D unclear. This CDR3 spans 14 amino acids. Germline-derived CDR1 and CDR2 are SGHVS and FQNEAQ. The V gene lost 5 bases and the J gene lost 2 bases, with 12 bases spanning the gap. The CDR3 DNA sequence: TGTGCCAGCAGCATGATCCGGGGAAACACTGAAGCTTTCTTT. Amino acid sequence: CASSMIRGNTEAFF.

The CDR3 region is CASSLDVRGSGSSYNEQFF. CDR3 nucleotides: TGTGCCAGCAGCTTAGATGTGAGAGGCAGCGGGTCGTCCTACAATGAGCAGTTCTTC. This rearrangement joins TRBV11-2 to TRBJ2-1, with a weak D call TRBD2 (6 bases). The CDR3 consists of 19 residues. From germline, CDR1 is SGHAT and CDR2 FQNNGV. V was clipped by 0 bases and J by 1 base, with 19 bases between them.

V and J are TRBV10-2 and TRBJ2-2, with 8 positions matching TRBD2. There are 17 residues in the CDR3. With 0 bases clipped from V and 11 bases from J, the junction kept 14 bases outside the gene matches. Germline loops: CDR1 WSHSY, CDR2 SAAADI. DNA for the CDR3: TGCGCCAGCAGTGAGTCGAGATCTGGACTAGCCTACCTCGAGCTGTTTTTT. Its translation is CASSESRSGLAYLELFF.

The rearrangement links TRBV5-1 to TRBJ2-6, with 12 bases identical to TRBD1. The CDR3 is made up of 16 amino acids. Germline trimming cut 5 bases from V and 2 bases from J; bases unmatched to any gene: 2. CDR1 SGHRS and CDR2 YFSETQ come from the germline V gene. CDR3 loop: CASRGQGAAGANVLTF. The DNA for the CDR3 is TGCGCCAGCAGGGGACAGGGGGCGGCTGGGGCCAACGTCCTGACTTTC.

J is TRBJ2-7 and V is TRBV3-1 (or the pseudogene TRBV3-2); TRBD2 matches 13 bases. Trimming at V came to 3 bases and at J to 2 bases, leaving 4 bases not matched to a gene. This CDR3 comprises 16 residues. The germline V gene encodes CDR1 LGHDT and CDR2 YNNKEL (reference sequence). CDR3 sequence (DNA): TGTGCCAGCAGCCATCTGGGACTAGCGGGACCCTACGAGCAGTACTTC. Translation: CASSHLGLAGPYEQYF.

The J gene is TRBJ2-7, the V gene TRBV9; TRBD1 might be the D (6 bases). V was clipped by 0 bases and J by 4 bases, with 14 bases between them. The CDR3 loop spans 15 amino acids. Germline CDR1 and CDR2: SGDLS and YYNGEE. CDR3: CASSVATGSGYEQYF. The CDR3 nucleotides read TGTGCCAGCAGCGTAGCTACAGGGTCTGGGTACGAGCAGTACTTC.

V usage is TRBV28 and J usage is TRBJ2-3; D is uncertain. The V end lost 3 bases, the J end lost 0 bases, and 13 bases lay between the germline ends. There are 16 residues in the CDR3. Germline values: CDR1 MDHEN, CDR2 SYDVKM. CDR3 loop: CASSFRRTLSTDTQYF. The CDR3 DNA sequence: TGTGCCAGCAGTTTTAGGAGAACACTGAGCACAGATACGCAGTATTTT. The whole variable domain, filled in from reference TRBV28 and TRBJ2-3, reads DVKVTQSSRYLVKRTGEKVFLECVQDMDHENMFWYRQDPGLGLRLIYFSYDVKMKEKGDIPEGYSVSREKKERFSLILESASTNQTSMYLCASSFRRTLSTDTQYFGPGTRLTVL.

V gene TRBV12-3 or TRBV12-4 combines with J gene TRBJ2-2; D unclear. V shed 6 bases and J shed 5 bases, with 10 bases lying between them. The CDR3 is made up of 13 amino acids. The CDR3 loop is CASSPQATGELFF. CDR3 nucleotides: TGTGCCAGCAGCCCTCAAGCAACCGGGGAGCTGTTTTTT.

This clone was seen a few times. The chain carries TRBV29-1 and TRBJ2-3, with 10 nucleotides matching TRBD1. The CDR3 length is 14 residues. The V gene end was trimmed by 4 bases and the J gene end by 5 bases; junction bases not matched to a gene: 6. Per germline, CDR1 SQVTM and CDR2 ANQGSEA. This chain's CDR3 is CSVGTGGSGDTQYF. CDR3 in DNA: TGCAGCGTTGGGACAGGGGGTTCGGGAGATACGCAGTATTTT.

This clone was detected once. The chain is built from TRBV27 and TRBJ2-4; 8 bases are shared with TRBD1. There are 17 residues in the CDR3. Germline CDR1 reads MNHEY; CDR2 reads SMNVEV (reference sequence). V trimming: 4 bases; J trimming: 4 bases; junction bases outside the gene matches: 12. The CDR3 here is CASSYYRQGRSKNIQYF. The CDR3 DNA follows: TGTGCCAGCAGTTACTACCGACAGGGGCGAAGTAAAAACATTCAGTACTTC.

The chain has TRBV3-1 (or the pseudogene TRBV3-2) and TRBJ2-7, with 8 positions matching TRBD2. This CDR3 spans 14 amino acids. V gave up 2 bases and J gave up 4 bases; unmatched junction bases: 4. Looked up from germline, CDR1 is LGHDT and CDR2 is YNNKEL (reference sequence). CDR3 sequence: CASSQTLAGYEQYF. For the CDR3, the DNA is TGTGCCAGCAGCCAAACCCTAGCGGGTTACGAGCAGTACTTC.

The rearrangement joins TRBV5-8 to TRBJ1-4; 7 bases are shared with TRBD1. After removal of 2 bases from V and 5 bases from J, the junction contained 12 bases not matched to a gene. Per the germline V gene, CDR1 is SGHTS and CDR2 is YDEGEE. This CDR3 spans 17 amino acids. CDR3 protein: CASSFGQGRGPNEKLFF. CDR3 sequence (DNA): TGTGCCAGCAGCTTTGGTCAGGGAAGGGGGCCCAATGAAAAACTGTTTTTT.

The V and J genes are TRBV7-2 and TRBJ1-1; 11 nucleotides match TRBD1. V lost 5 bases and J lost 6; bases outside the gene matches: 8. The CDR3 loop spans 15 amino acids. In germline, CDR1 is SGHTA, CDR2 FQGNSA. The CDR3 here is CASSAGQGARAEAFF. CDR3 sequence (DNA): TGTGCCAGCAGCGCCGGACAGGGGGCGCGCGCTGAAGCTTTCTTT.

V usage is TRBV5-1 and J usage is TRBJ1-1, with TRBD1 as a possible D gene (5 bases). The germline V gene has CDR1 SGHRS and CDR2 YFSETQ. V gave up 0 bases and J gave up 5 bases, with 14 bases separating them. CDR3 length equals 15 residues. CDR3 bases: TGCGCCAGCAGCTTGGTTCCGGGGGACGGGACTGAAGCTTTCTTT. This translates into CASSLVPGDGTEAFF.

The rearrangement uses TRBV19 and TRBJ1-5; 7 positions match TRBD1. This CDR3 has 16 residues. With V trimmed by 6 bases and J by 6 bases, 14 bases remained unmatched. Per the germline V gene, CDR1 is LNHDA and CDR2 is SQIVND (reference sequence). This CDR3 reads CASRPQGRSHGQPQHF. For the CDR3, the DNA is TGTGCCAGTAGGCCACAGGGGAGGAGTCACGGTCAGCCCCAGCATTTT.

V gene TRBV6-5 combines with J gene TRBJ2-7; a possible D gene is TRBD1 (6 bases). Germline V gene sequence: CDR1 MNHEY, CDR2 SVGAGI. V lost 3 bases to trimming and J lost 2 bases, with 11 bases between them. This CDR3 is 14 amino acids long. The CDR3 nucleotides are TGTGCCAGCAGTTATGGGGGCACGACCTACGAGCAGTACTTC. This translates into CASSYGGTTYEQYF.

The chain recombines TRBV6-4 with TRBJ2-1, with D maybe TRBD2 (6 bases). CDR3 length equals 14 residues. Germline V gene sequence: CDR1 MRHNA, CDR2 SNTAGT. V was pared by 4 bases and J by 1 base, with 8 bases between. The CDR3 loop reads CASSVGGSYNEQFF. Written as DNA, the CDR3 is TGTGCCAGCAGTGTGGGGGGATCCTACAATGAGCAGTTCTTC.

The V and J genes are TRBV6-2 or TRBV6-3 and TRBJ2-4; D perhaps matches TRBD1 (5 bases). Germline V gene sequence: CDR1 MNHEY, CDR2 SVGEGT. The CDR3 totals 14 residues. Trimming left V 2 bases short and J 2 bases short, with 7 bases between. CDR3 sequence reads: CASSYRGTKNIQYF. CDR3 in DNA: TGTGCCAGCAGTTACAGGGGCACCAAAAACATTCAGTACTTC.

This sequence joins TRBV19 and TRBJ2-7, with 7 bases that match TRBD2. V was pared by 3 bases and J by 6 bases, with 14 bases of the junction left unmatched. This CDR3 region has 16 residues. Germline CDR1 LNHDA, CDR2 SQIVND (reference sequence). As DNA, the CDR3 is TGTGCCAGTAGTATGCCCGCGGCTAGCGGATATCTCGAGCAGTACTTC. This codes for CASSMPAASGYLEQYF.

This clone came up once. The rearrangement joins TRBV5-5 to TRBJ1-4, with 8 bases fitting TRBD1. Germline trimming cut 1 base from V and 5 bases from J; bases unmatched to any gene: 7. The CDR3 spans 16 residues. The germline V gene has CDR1 SGHKS and CDR2 YYEKEE (reference sequence). Written as DNA, the CDR3 is TGTGCCAGCAGCTTGACAGGGGGAAGAGGGAATGAAAAACTGTTTTTT. Translation gives CASSLTGGRGNEKLFF.

The chain combines TRBV5-5 with TRBJ1-6; 7 bases are shared with TRBD1. This CDR3 is built from 14 residues. Trimming took 1 base from V and 7 from J; bases not matched to a gene: 2. Germline assignment: CDR1 SGHKS and CDR2 YYEKEE (reference sequence). CDR3 DNA sequence: TGTGCCAGCAGCTTGTCAGGGGGGAATTCACCCCTCCACTTT. It specifies CASSLSGGNSPLHF.

The V call is TRBV4-3, the J call TRBJ1-5, with D tentatively TRBD1 (5 bases). V was trimmed by 0 bases and J by 3 bases, leaving 12 bases between them. Germline V gene sequence: CDR1 LGHNA, CDR2 YSLEER. CDR3 length: 16 amino acids. In DNA, the CDR3 is TGCGCCAGCAGCCAAGATTGGTTACAGGCCAATCAGCCCCAGCATTTT. Translation gives CASSQDWLQANQPQHF.

The chain combines TRBV7-9 with TRBJ2-7; TRBD1 agrees at 11 bases. V shed 5 bases and J 5 bases; nucleotides not matched to a gene: 8. Germline V gene lookup returns CDR1 SEHNR and CDR2 FQNEAQ (reference sequence). The CDR3 sequence is 15 residues long. CDR3 sequence: CASSPGTGGGHEQYF. DNA for the CDR3: TGTGCCAGCAGCCCGGGGACAGGGGGAGGCCACGAGCAGTACTTC.